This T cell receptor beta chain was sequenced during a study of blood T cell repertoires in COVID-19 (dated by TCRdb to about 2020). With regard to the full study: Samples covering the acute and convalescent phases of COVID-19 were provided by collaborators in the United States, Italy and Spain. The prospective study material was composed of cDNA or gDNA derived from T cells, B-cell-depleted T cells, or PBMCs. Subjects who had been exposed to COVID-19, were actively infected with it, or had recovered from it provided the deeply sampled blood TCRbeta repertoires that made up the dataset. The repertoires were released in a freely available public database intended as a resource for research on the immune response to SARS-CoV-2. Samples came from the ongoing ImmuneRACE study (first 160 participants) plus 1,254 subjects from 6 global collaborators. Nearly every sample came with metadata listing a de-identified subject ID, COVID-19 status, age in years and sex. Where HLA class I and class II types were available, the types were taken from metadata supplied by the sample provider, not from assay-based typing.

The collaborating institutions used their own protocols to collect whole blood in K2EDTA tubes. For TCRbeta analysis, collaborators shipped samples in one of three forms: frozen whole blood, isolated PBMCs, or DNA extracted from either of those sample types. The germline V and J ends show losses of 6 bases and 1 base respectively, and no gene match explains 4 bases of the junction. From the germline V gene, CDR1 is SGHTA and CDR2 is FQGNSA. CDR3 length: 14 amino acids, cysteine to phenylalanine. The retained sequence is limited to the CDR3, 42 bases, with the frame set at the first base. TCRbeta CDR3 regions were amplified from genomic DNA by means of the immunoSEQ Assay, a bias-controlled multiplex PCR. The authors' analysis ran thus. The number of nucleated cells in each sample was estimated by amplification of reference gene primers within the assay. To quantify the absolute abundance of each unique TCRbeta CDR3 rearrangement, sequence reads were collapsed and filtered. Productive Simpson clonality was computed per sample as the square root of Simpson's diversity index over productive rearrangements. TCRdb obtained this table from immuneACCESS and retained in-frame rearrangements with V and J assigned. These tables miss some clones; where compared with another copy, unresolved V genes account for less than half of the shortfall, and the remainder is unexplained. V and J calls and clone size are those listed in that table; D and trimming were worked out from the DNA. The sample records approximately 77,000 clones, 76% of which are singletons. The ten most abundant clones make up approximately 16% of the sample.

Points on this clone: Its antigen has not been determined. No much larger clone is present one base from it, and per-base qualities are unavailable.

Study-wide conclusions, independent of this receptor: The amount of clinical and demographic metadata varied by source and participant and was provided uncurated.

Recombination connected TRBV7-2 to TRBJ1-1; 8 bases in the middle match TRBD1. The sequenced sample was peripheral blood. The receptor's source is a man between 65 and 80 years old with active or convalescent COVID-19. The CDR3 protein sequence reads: CASSDRGGNTEAFF. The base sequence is TGTGCCAGCAGTGACAGGGGCGGGAACACTGAAGCTTTCTTT.